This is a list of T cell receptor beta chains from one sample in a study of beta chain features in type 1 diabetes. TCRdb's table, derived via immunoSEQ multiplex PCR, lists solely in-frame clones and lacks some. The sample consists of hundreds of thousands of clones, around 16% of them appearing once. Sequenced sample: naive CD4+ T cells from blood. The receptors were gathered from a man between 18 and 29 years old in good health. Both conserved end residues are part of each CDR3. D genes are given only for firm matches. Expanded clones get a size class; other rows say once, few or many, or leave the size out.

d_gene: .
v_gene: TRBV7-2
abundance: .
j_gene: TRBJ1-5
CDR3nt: TGTGCCAGCAGCGACCGGATTGGTCAGCCCCAGCATTTT
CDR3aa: CASSDRIGQPQHF

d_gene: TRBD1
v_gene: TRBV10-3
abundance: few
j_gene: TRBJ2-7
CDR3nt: TGTGCCATCAGTGCTAGGACAGGGATCCACGAGCAGTACTTC
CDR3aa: CAISARTGIHEQYF

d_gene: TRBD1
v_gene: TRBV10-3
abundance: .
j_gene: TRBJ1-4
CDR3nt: TGTGCCATCAGTGAGTCGGGACAGCTTAATGAAAAACTGTTTTTT
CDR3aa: CAISESGQLNEKLFF

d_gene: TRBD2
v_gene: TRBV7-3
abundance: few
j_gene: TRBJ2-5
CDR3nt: TGTGCCAGCAGCTTAGCCGGACTAGTGAAAGAGACCCAGTACTTC
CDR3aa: CASSLAGLVKETQYF

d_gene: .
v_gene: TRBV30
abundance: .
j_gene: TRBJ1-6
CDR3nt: TGTGCCTGGAGTCCGCTGACGGGATCGGGTTCACCCCTCCACTTT
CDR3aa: CAWSPLTGSGSPLHF

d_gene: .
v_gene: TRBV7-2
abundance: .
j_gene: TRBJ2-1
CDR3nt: TGTGCCAGCAGCTTAGTCGGGGGGACACAGTACAATGAGCAGTTCTTC
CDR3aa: CASSLVGGTQYNEQFF

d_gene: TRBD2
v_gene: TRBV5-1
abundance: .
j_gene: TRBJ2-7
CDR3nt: TGCGCCAGCAGCTTGGCTAGCGGGAAGTACGAGCAGTACTTC
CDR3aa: CASSLASGKYEQYF

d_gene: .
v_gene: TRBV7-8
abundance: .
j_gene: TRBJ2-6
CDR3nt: TGTGCCAGCAGCTCCAAAGGTGGGGCCAACGTCCTGACTTTC
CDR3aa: CASSSKGGANVLTF

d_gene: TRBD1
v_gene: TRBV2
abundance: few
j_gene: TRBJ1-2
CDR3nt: TGTGCCAGCAGAGGACAGGGTTCGAACTATGGCTACACCTTC
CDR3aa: CASRGQGSNYGYTF

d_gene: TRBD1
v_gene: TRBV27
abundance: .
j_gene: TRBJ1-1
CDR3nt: TGTGCCAGCAGTTTGAATGGGACAGGGGATTTGAACACTGAAGCTTTCTTT
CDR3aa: CASSLNGTGDLNTEAFF

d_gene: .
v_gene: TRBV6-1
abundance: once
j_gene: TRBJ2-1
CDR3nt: TGTGCCAGCGCCACTAGCTGGACAGCTGGGGATGAGCAGTTCTTC
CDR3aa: CASATSWTAGDEQFF

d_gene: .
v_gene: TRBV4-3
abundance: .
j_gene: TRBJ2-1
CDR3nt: TGCGCCAGCAGCCAAGAGACTCGGGAGAGTGAGCAGTTCTTC
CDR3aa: CASSQETRESEQFF

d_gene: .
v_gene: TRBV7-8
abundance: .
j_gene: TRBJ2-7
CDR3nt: TGTGCCAGCAGCCCCGGACAGAGCTACGAGCAGTACTTC
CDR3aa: CASSPGQSYEQYF

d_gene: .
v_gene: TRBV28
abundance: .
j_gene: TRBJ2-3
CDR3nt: TGTGCCAGCCCCCCCAGACTAGGAGGAGAGACCCACACAGATACGCAGTATTTT
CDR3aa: CASPPRLGGETHTDTQYF

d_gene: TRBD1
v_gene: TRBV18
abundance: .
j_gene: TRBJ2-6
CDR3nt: TGTGCCAGCTCACCACGGGTCAGGGGGCGGATCGGGGCCAACGTCCTGACTTTC
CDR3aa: CASSPRVRGRIGANVLTF

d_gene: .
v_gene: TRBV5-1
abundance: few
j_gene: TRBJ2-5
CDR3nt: TGCGCCAGCAGACAGGGAAATCAAGAGACCCAGTACTTC
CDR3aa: CASRQGNQETQYF

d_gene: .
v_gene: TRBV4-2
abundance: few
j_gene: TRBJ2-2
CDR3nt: TGTGCCAGCGCTCACACCGGGGAGCTGTTTTTT
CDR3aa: CASAHTGELFF

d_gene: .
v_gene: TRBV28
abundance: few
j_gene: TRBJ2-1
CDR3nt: TGTGCCAGCAGACCCCCGCGGAGTCATGAGCAGTTCTTC
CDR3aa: CASRPPRSHEQFF

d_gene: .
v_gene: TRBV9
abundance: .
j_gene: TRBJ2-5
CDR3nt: TGTGCCAGCAGCGACCGGACAGTACAAGAGACCCAGTACTTC
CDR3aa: CASSDRTVQETQYF

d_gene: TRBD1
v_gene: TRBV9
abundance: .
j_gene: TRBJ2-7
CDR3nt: TGTGCCAGCAGTGGACAGGGGCGGACCTACGAGCAGTACTTC
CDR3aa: CASSGQGRTYEQYF

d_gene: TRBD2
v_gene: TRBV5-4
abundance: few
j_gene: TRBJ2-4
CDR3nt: TGTGCCAGCAGCTTCCCCAAAGCGGGGGGAGAAAACATTCAGTACTTC
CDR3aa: CASSFPKAGGENIQYF

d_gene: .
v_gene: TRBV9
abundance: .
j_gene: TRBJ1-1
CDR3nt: TGTGCCAGCAGCGGAGCCGGGACCTTGAACACTGAAGCTTTCTTT
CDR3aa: CASSGAGTLNTEAFF

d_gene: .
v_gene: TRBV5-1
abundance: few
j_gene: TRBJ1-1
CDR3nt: TGCGCCAGCAGCTTGGCCCGAGTAGGGCCCACTGAAGCTTTCTTT
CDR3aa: CASSLARVGPTEAFF

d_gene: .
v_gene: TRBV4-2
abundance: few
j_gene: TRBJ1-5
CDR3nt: TGTGCCAGCAGCCAAGACACAGGGAATATGGGCAATCAGCCCCAGCATTTT
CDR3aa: CASSQDTGNMGNQPQHF

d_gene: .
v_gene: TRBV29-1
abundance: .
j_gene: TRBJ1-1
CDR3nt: TGCAGCGTTGAGGAAGGTGGTCGGGCTGAAGCTTTCTTT
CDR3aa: CSVEEGGRAEAFF

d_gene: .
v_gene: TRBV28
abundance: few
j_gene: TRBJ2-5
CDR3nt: TGTGCCAGCAGACAGGAGGCCCAAGAGACCCAGTACTTC
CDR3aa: CASRQEAQETQYF

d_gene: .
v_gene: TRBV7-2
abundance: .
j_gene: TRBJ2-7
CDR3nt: TGTGCCAGCAGCTTAGATTCAAGTGGCGAGCAGTACTTC
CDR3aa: CASSLDSSGEQYF

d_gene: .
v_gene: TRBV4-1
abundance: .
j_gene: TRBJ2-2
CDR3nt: TGCGCCAGCAGCCAAGCGAGAGCCGAGGGCGCCGGGGAGCTGTTTTTT
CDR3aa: CASSQARAEGAGELFF

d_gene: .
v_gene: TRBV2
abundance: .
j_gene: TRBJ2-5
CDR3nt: TGTGCCAGCAGTGCATCAAGAGAGCAGTACTTC
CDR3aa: CASSASREQYF

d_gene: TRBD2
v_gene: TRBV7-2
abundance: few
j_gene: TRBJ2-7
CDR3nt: TGTGCCAGCAGCTTAGCGGCTAGCGGGGGTTACGAGCAGTACTTC
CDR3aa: CASSLAASGGYEQYF

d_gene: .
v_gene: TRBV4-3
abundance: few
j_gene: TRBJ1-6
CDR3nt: TGCGCCAGCAGCCAAGCAGGCAGGGGAGGCGATTCCCTCCACTTT
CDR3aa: CASSQAGRGGDSLHF

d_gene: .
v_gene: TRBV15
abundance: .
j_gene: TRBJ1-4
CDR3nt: TGTGCCACCAGCAGAAGTCGCGGGCCAGTTAATGAAAAACTGTTTTTT
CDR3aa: CATSRSRGPVNEKLFF

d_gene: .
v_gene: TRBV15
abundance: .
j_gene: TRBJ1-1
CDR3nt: TGTGCCACCAGCAGAGATACAAAAATGGCCACTGAAGCTTTCTTT
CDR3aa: CATSRDTKMATEAFF

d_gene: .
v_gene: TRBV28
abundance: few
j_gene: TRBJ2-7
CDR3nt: TGTGCCAGCAGTTTTCGGCTGCTGACATCCTCCTACGAGCAGTACTTC
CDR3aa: CASSFRLLTSSYEQYF

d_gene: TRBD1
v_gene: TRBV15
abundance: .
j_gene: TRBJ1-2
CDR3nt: TGTGCCACCAGCAGGACAGGGAGAGAAGGTTATGGCTACACCTTC
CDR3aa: CATSRTGREGYGYTF

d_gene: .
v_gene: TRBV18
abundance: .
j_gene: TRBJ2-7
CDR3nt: TGTGCCAGCTCACCAGGGGTCTACTCCTACGAGCAGTACTTC
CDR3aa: CASSPGVYSYEQYF

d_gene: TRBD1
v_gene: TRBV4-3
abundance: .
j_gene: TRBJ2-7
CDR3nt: TGCGCCAGCAGCCAAAAAGCCGGGACAGGTTCCTACGAGCAGTACTTC
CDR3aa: CASSQKAGTGSYEQYF

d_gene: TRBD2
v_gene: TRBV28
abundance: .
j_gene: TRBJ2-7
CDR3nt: TGTGCCAGCACGAAGACTAGCGGGACTGCGGGGGAGCAGTACTTC
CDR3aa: CASTKTSGTAGEQYF

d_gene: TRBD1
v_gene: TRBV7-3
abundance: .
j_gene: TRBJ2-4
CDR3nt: TGTGCCAGCAGCCTAGGGACAGGATCGGACATTCAGTACTTC
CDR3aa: CASSLGTGSDIQYF

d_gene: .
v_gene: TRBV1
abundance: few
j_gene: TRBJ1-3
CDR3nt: TGCACCAGCAGCAAAGGTCGCAGGTGCTCTGGAAACACCATATATTTT
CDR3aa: CTSSKGRRCSGNTIYF

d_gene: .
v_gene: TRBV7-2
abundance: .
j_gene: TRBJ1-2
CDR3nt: TGTGCCTGTAAACAGGGTCTTACCTATGGCTACACCTTC
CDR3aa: CACKQGLTYGYTF